This T cell receptor (beta chain) was recorded in a study of cytomegalovirus exposure and HLA in healthy donors. Study-level background: When 350 to 500 donors were genotyped, roughly 80% of them were found to fall in the Caucasian-associated ancestry cluster.

Findings and caveats of the study: Earlier analysis found most TCR beta V segments productive about 87% or about 30% of the time.

This clone occurred a few times. Its antigen is unidentified. The junction had 4 bases not matched to a gene; V was cut back by 6 bases and J by 7 bases. This CDR3 region has 14 residues. Germline CDR1 and CDR2: SNHLY and FYNNEI. PCR primers comprised 60 Vbeta and 13 Jbeta primers. The protocol was immunoSEQ multiplex PCR, while the TCRdb copy is restricted to in-frame clones and leaves out a portion. The data show around 99,000 clones, roughly 79% seen once. Sequences were obtained from PBMCs. This clonotype was sampled from a woman in her 50s in good health and CMV-seropositive. The rearrangement uses TRBV2 and TRBJ2-1, with 12 nucleotides matching TRBD2. The CDR3 protein is CASRLTSGGNEQFF. In nucleotides, the CDR3 is TGTGCCAGCAGGTTAACTAGCGGGGGGAATGAGCAGTTCTTC.